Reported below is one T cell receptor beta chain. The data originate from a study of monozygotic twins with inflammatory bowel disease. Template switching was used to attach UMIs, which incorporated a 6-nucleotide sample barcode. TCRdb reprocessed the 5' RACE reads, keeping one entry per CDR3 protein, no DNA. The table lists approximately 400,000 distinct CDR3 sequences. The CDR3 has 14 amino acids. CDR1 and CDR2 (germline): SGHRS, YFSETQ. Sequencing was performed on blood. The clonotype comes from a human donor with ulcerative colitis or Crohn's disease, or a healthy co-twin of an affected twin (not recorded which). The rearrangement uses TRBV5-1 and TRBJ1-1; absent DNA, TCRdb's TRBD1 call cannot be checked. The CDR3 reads CASSLDPQGTEAFF.